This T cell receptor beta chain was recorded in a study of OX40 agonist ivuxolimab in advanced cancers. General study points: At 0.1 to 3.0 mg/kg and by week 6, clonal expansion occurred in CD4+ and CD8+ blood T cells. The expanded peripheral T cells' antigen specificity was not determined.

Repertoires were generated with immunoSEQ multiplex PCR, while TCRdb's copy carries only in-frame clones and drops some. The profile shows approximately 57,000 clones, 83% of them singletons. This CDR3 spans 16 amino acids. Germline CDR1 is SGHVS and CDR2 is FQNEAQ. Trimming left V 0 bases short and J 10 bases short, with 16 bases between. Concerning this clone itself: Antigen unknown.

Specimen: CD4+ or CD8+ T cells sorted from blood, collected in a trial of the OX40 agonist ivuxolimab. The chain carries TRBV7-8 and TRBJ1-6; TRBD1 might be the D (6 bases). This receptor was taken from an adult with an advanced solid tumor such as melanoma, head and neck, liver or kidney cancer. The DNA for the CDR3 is TGTGCCAGCAGCTTAGCGGAGGGGCAGGGGAGGTCACCCCTCCACTTT. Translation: CASSLAEGQGRSPLHF.